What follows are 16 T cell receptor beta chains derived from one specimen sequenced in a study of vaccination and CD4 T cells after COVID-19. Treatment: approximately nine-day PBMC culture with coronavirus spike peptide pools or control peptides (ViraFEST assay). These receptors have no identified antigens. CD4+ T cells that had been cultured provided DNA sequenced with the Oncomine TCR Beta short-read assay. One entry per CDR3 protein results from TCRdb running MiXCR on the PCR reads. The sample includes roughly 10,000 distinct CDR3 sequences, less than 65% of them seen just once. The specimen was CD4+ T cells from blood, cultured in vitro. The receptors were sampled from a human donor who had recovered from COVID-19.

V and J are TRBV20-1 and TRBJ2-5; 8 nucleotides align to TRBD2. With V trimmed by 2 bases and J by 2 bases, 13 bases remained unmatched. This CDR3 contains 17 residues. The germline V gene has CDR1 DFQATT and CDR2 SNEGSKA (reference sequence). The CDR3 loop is CSARNAMSGGGQETQYF. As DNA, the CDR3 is TGCAGTGCTAGAAACGCTATGAGCGGGGGAGGGCAAGAGACCCAGTACTTC.

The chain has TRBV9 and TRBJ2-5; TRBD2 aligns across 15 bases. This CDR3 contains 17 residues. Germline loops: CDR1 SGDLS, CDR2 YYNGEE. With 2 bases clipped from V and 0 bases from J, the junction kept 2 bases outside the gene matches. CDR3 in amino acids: CASSVGTSGGYQETQYF. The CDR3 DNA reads TGTGCCAGCAGCGTCGGGACTAGCGGGGGGTACCAAGAGACCCAGTACTTC.

The DNA for the CDR3 is TGTGCCAGCAGCTCACCCGGGACTGACTTGCCGCGTAATTCACCCCTCCACTTT. Translation gives CASSSPGTDLPRNSPLHF. The J gene is TRBJ1-6, the V gene TRBV7-2; tentative D call: TRBD1 (5 bases). The V gene's germline CDR1 is SGHTA and CDR2 FQGNSA. This CDR3 comprises 18 residues. V was shortened by 4 bases and J by 6 bases, with 22 bases between the two germline ends.

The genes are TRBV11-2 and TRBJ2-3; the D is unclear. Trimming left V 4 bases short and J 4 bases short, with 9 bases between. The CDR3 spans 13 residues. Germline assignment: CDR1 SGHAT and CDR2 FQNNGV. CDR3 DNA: TGTGCCAGCAGCTCAGGCTGGGCAGATACGCAGTATTTT. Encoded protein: CASSSGWADTQYF.

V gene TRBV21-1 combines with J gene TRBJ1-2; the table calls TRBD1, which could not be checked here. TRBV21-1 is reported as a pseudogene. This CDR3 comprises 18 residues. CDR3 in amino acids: CASSKRSTCGSPTYGYTF. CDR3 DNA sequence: TGTGCCAGCAGCAAAAGGAGTACGTGCGGGTCCCCTACCTATGGCTACACCTTC.

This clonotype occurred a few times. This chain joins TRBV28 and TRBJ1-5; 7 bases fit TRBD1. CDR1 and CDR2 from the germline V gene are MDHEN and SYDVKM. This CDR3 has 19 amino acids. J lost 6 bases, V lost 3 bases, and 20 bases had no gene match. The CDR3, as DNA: TGTGCCAGCAGTTTCTCTGGGCTCAGCGACAGGGCCAGGGGTCAGCCCCAGCATTTT. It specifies CASSFSGLSDRARGQPQHF.

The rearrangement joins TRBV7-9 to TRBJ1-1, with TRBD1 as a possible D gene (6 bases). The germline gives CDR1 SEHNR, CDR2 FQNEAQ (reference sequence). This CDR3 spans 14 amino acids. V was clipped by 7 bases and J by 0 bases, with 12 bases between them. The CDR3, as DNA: TGTGCCAGCATCCCCGGACAGATGAACACTGAAGCTTTCTTT. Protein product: CASIPGQMNTEAFF.

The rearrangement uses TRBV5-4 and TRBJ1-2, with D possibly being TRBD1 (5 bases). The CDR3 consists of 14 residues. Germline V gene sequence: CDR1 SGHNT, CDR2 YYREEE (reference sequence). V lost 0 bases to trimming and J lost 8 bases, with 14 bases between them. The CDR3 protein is CASSLESGPLGYTF. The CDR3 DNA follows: TGTGCCAGCAGCTTGGAGTCAGGGCCTCTCGGCTACACCTTC.

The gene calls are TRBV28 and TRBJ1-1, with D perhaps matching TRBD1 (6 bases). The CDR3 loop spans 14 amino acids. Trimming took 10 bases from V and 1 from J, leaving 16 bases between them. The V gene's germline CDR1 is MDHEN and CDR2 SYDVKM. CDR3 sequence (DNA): TGTGCCACCGGAAAATCGGGACAGAACACTGAAGCTTTCTTT. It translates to CATGKSGQNTEAFF.

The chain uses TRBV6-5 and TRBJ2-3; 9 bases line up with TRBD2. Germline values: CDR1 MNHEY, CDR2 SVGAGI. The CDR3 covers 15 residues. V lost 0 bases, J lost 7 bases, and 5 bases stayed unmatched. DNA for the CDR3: TGTGCCAGCAGTTACTCCGGGACTAGCACTAATACGCAGTATTTT. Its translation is CASSYSGTSTNTQYF.

DNA for the CDR3: TGTGCCAGCAGCGTAGGCCCCGACACCGGCGCTGAAGCTTTCTTT. Residues: CASSVGPDTGAEAFF. This chain uses TRBV7-2 with TRBJ1-1, with D unclear. Per the germline V gene, CDR1 is SGHTA and CDR2 is FQGNSA. The CDR3 has 15 amino acids. The germline V and J ends were trimmed by 5 bases and 6 bases, with 19 bases remaining between them.

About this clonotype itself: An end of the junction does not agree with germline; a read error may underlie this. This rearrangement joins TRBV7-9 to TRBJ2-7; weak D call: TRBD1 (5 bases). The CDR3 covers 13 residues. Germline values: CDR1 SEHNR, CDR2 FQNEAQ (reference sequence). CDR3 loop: CVSMDTRSYEQYF. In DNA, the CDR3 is TGTGTCAGCATGGACACACGCTCCTACGAGCAGTACTTC.

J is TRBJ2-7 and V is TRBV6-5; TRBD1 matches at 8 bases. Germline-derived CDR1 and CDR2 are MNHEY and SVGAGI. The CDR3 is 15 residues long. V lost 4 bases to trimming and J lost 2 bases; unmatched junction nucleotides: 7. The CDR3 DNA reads TGTGCCAGCAGTTTGGGATTGGGACAGGCCTACGAGCAGTACTTC. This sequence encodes CASSLGLGQAYEQYF.

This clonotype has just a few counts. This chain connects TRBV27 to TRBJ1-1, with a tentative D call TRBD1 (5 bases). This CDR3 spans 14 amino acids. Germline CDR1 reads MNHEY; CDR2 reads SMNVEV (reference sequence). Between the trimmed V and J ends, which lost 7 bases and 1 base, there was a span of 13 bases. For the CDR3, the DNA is TGTGCCAGCAAACATGACAGATCGAACACTGAAGCTTTCTTT. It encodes CASKHDRSNTEAFF.

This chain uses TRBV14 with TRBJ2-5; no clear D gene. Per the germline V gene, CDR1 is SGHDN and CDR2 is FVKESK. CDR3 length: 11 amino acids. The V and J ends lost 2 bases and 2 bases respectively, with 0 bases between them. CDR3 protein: CASSQQETQYF. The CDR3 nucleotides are TGTGCCAGCAGCCAACAAGAGACCCAGTACTTC.

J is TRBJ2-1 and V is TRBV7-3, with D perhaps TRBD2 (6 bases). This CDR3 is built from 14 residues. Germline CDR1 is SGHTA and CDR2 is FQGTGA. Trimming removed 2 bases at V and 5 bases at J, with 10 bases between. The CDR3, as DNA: TGTGCCAGCAGCTTAGGGCGGGGTAACAATGAGCAGTTCTTC. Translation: CASSLGRGNNEQFF.